The next 8 T cell receptor beta chains were all read from a single sample in a study of blood T cell repertoires in COVID-19. Measured with immunoSEQ multiplex PCR; TCRdb has only the in-frame clones, and not every one. The table shows 50,000 to 75,000 clones, with over 75% occurring only once. Input material: peripheral blood. The receptors stem from a man aged 60 to 75 with acute or convalescent COVID-19.

The V call is TRBV5-1, the J call TRBJ2-3; no clear D. The V end lost 0 bases, the J end lost 5 bases, and 7 bases lay between the germline ends. The CDR3 is 13 residues long. Germline V gene data show CDR1 as SGHRS and CDR2 as YFSETQ. The CDR3 is CASSLEERDTQYF. The CDR3 coding sequence is TGCGCCAGCAGCTTGGAGGAGCGAGATACGCAGTATTTT.

The J gene is TRBJ1-2, the V gene TRBV5-6, with 7 bases aligning to TRBD1. CDR3 length equals 16 residues. Germline loops: CDR1 SGHDT, CDR2 YYEEEE. V lost 5 bases, J lost 8 bases, and 18 bases stayed unmatched. CDR3 nucleotides: TGTGCCAGCAGTTCCCCCGGGACAGATCAGATCAGGGGCTACACCTTC. This codes for CASSSPGTDQIRGYTF.

The chain combines TRBV19 with TRBJ1-2; 8 bases match TRBD1. The CDR3 extends over 12 amino acids. V lost 9 bases and J lost 4; bases outside the gene matches: 4. Per germline, CDR1 LNHDA and CDR2 SQIVND (reference sequence). The CDR3 region is CASRQGPYGYTF. For the CDR3, the DNA is TGTGCCAGCAGACAGGGGCCCTATGGCTACACCTTC.

V and J are TRBV6-2 or TRBV6-3 and TRBJ2-7, with D unresolved. Trimming stripped 0 bases from V and 6 bases from J, with 3 bases between. CDR3 size: 11 residues. CDR1 MNHEY and CDR2 SVGEGT come from the germline V gene. The CDR3 region has the DNA TGTGCCAGCAGTTACTCGAGCGAGCAGTACTTC. This encodes CASSYSSEQYF.

The gene calls are TRBV19 and TRBJ2-3; 8 bases line up with TRBD1. Germline V lookup: CDR1 LNHDA, CDR2 SQIVND (reference sequence). The CDR3 has 15 residues. The trim removed 4 bases at V and 3 bases at J, leaving 6 bases unmatched. The CDR3 spells CASSNRDRITDTQYF. CDR3 nucleotides: TGTGCCAGTAGTAACCGGGACAGGATTACAGATACGCAGTATTTT. Using reference TRBV19 and TRBJ2-3 for the parts outside the CDR3, the full variable domain is DGGITQSPKYLFRKEGQNVTLSCEQNLNHDAMYWYRQDPGQGLRLIYYSQIVNDFQKGDIAEGYSVSREKKESFPLTVTSAQKNPTAFYLCASSNRDRITDTQYFGPGTRLTVL.

The J gene is TRBJ2-2, the V gene TRBV4-3, with 14 positions matching TRBD2. The trim removed 0 bases at V and 0 bases at J, leaving 6 bases unmatched. Germline V gene sequence: CDR1 LGHNA, CDR2 YSLEER. This CDR3 is 20 amino acids long. In DNA, the CDR3 is TGCGCCAGCAGCCAAGATTCGGGACTAGCGGGGGCCTCGAACACCGGGGAGCTGTTTTTT. Its translation: CASSQDSGLAGASNTGELFF.

The chain uses TRBV19 and TRBJ1-3, with 8 nucleotides matching TRBD1. CDR3 length: 15 amino acids. Germline V lookup: CDR1 LNHDA, CDR2 SQIVND (reference sequence). Trimming at V came to 5 bases and at J to 3 bases, leaving 6 bases not matched to a gene. CDR3 amino acids: CASSGQGALGNTIYF. The DNA of the CDR3 is TGTGCCAGTAGTGGTCAGGGGGCCCTTGGAAACACCATATATTTT.

This clone was detected only a few times. This chain connects TRBV27 to TRBJ1-2; 9 bases fit TRBD1. Germline CDR1 is MNHEY and CDR2 is SMNVEV (reference sequence). The CDR3 has 16 residues. V lost 6 bases and J lost 4; bases outside the gene matches: 12. CDR3 DNA sequence: TGTGCCAGCAGGGGAGGACAGGGGAAGGTTCCCTATGGCTACACCTTC. It codes for CASRGGQGKVPYGYTF.